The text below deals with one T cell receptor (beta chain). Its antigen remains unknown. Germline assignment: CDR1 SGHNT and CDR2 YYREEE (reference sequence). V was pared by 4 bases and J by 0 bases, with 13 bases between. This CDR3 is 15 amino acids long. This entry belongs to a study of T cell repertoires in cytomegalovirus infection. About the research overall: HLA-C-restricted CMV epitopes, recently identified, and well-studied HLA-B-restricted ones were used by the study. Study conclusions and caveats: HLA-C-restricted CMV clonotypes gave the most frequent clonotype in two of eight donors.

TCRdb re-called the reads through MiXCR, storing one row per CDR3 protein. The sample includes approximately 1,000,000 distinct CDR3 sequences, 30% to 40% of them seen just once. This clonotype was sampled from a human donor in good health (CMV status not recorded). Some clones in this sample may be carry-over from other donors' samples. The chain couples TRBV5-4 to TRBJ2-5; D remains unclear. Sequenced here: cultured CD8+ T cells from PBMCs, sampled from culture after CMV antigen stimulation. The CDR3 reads CASSPESPYQETQYF. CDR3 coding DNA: TGTGCCAGCAGCCCCGAGAGCCCCTACCAAGAGACCCAGTACTTC.